The 2 T cell receptor beta chains below were found in one sample sequenced in a study of early T cells in non-severe SARS-CoV-2 infection. Using its own MiXCR run on the 5' RACE reads, TCRdb lists one record per CDR3 protein. The sample holds 45,000 to 70,000 distinct CDR3 sequences, roughly 7.1% seen once. The sample in question was whole blood, obtained at baseline. The receptors shown here come from an adult who was a healthcare worker with PCR-confirmed SARS-CoV-2 infection or an uninfected control (not recorded which).

The chain recombines TRBV6-6 with TRBJ2-7, with D tentatively TRBD1 (6 bases). The V and J ends lost 6 bases and 5 bases respectively, with 11 bases between them. CDR1 is MNHNY and CDR2 is SVGAGI in the germline V gene (reference sequence). The CDR3 spans 12 residues. The CDR3 DNA is TGTGCCAGCAGCAAGGGGACAAACGAGCAGTACTTC. Its protein is CASSKGTNEQYF.

This clonotype has only a few counts. The CDR3 bases are TGTGCCACCAGCAGGGACAGGGGAGTACGTGGGGCCAACGTCCTGACTTTC. This encodes CATSRDRGVRGANVLTF. This sequence joins TRBV15 and TRBJ2-6; 9 bases match TRBD1. CDR3 length equals 17 residues. The J segment lost 3 bases and the V segment lost 3 bases, leaving 6 bases of the junction unmatched. Germline CDR1 LNHNV, CDR2 YYDKDF (reference sequence).